One sample yielded the 3 T cell receptor beta chains listed below, sequenced in a study of cytomegalovirus exposure and HLA in healthy donors (dated by TCRdb to about 2017). Library construction relied on the immunoSEQ multiplex PCR assay. For the multiplex PCR, a mixture combining 60 forward primers for TCR Vbeta segments and 13 reverse primers for TCR Jbeta segments was used. The source is immuneACCESS, and TCRdb retained only in-frame sequences with V and J called. Part of the clones is not carried over; for the studies checked, unresolved V genes explain less than half of this, and the remainder is unexplained. In all, the sample holds under 150,000 clones, and about 78% of those were seen once. Around 5.8% of the sample rests with the top ten. The specimen was PBMCs. These receptors were taken from a woman in her thirties in good health and CMV-seropositive.

The gene calls are TRBV7-3 and TRBJ2-1, with D possibly TRBD2 on 7 matching bases. With 2 bases removed from V and 6 bases from J, the gap between germline ends came to 14 bases. The germline V gene encodes CDR1 SGHTA and CDR2 FQGTGA. The CDR3 extends over 15 amino acids. The CDR3 nucleotides read TGTGCCAGCAGCTTAGGGGGGGCAGCAGGCAATGAGCAGTTCTTC. It codes for CASSLGGAAGNEQFF.

The J gene is TRBJ2-1, the V gene TRBV11-3, with 8 positions matching TRBD1. The J segment lost 2 bases and the V segment lost 5 bases, leaving 5 bases of the junction unmatched. The CDR3 is 15 residues long. The germline V gene has CDR1 SGHNT and CDR2 YENEEA. The CDR3 DNA is TGTGCCAGCAGCCTAACGACAGGGGCCTACAATGAGCAGTTCTTC. Its protein product is CASSLTTGAYNEQFF. The whole variable domain, remainder taken from reference TRBV11-3 and TRBJ2-1, is EAGVVQSPRYKIIEKKQPVAFWCNPISGHNTLYWYLQNLGQGPELLIRYENEEAVDDSQLPKDRFSAERLKGVDSTLKIQPAELGDSAVYLCASSLTTGAYNEQFFGPGTRLTVL.

In its sample, this clone was seen a few times. The chain employs TRBV18 and TRBJ2-7, with TRBD1 matching 7 bases. With 4 bases clipped from V and 5 bases from J, the junction kept 8 bases outside the gene matches. This CDR3 is 14 amino acids long. CDR1 KGHSH and CDR2 LQKENI come from the germline V gene. This CDR3 reads CASSLQGDGDEQYF. The CDR3 DNA reads as TGTGCCAGCTCACTCCAGGGGGACGGCGACGAGCAGTACTTC.